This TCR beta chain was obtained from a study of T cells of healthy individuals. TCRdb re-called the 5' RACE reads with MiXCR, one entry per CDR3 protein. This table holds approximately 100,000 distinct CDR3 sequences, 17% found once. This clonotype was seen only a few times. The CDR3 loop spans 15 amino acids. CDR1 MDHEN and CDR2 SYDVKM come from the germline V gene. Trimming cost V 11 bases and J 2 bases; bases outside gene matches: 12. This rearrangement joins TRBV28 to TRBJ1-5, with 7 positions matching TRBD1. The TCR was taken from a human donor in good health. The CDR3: CASKLGGTGNQPQHF. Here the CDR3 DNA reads TGTGCCTCAAAGTTAGGCGGGACAGGCAATCAGCCCCAGCATTTT.